The rows below give T cell receptor beta chains drawn from one sample of a study of shared clonotypes between healthy human individuals. Repertoires were generated with immunoSEQ multiplex PCR, while TCRdb's copy carries only in-frame clones and drops some. The sample records about 1 million clones, around 76% being singletons. The specimen was memory CD4+ T cells sorted from blood. Source of these receptors: a man aged 18 to 35 in good health. Both conserved end residues are trimmed from each CDR3.

V: TRBV12-5
CDR3: ASGSRWTEAF

V: TRBV5-1
CDR3: ASSLAGGYTDTQY

V: TRBV30
CDR3: AWSFRGGDQPQH

V: TRBV5-1
CDR3: ASSRTGTGGTGELF

V: TRBV11-2
CDR3: ASSLDSAGGARADTQY

V: TRBV19
CDR3: ASTDRIQETQY

V: TRBV9
CDR3: ASRKRRPYNEQF

V: TRBV10-1
CDR3: ASSDRVTQY

V: TRBV5-1
CDR3: ASSLTGTSGNTIY

V: TRBV18
CDR3: ASSPATLAYEQY

V: TRBV7-2
CDR3: ASSHKTPYNSPLH

V: TRBV30
CDR3: AWTKIGPYEQY

V: TRBV5-4
CDR3: ASSLEGSAPGT

V: TRBV4-2
CDR3: ASSPMGPHSGNTIY

V: TRBV4-1
CDR3: ASSQEGGFHEQY

V: TRBV18
CDR3: ASSPDWRSTEAF

V: TRBV30
CDR3: AWRAIGREQF

V: TRBV19
CDR3: ASSIGLAVYNEQF

V: TRBV18
CDR3: ASSPRPSGAWDKNIQY

V: TRBV6-1
CDR3: AIQRGPGANVLT

V: TRBV27
CDR3: ASSFSGFTHYEQY

V: TRBV6-6
CDR3: ASRGTGGNYGYT

V: TRBV27
CDR3: ASSSRTPGKLF

V: TRBV6-6
CDR3: ASRFPGDTQY

V: TRBV23-1
CDR3: ASSHRRRGVGSYNEQF

V: TRBV19
CDR3: ASSHGPGGTEAF

V: TRBV28
CDR3: ASSSPSGGATDTQY

V: TRBV30
CDR3: AWSRTGGGNQPQH

V: TRBV25-1
CDR3: ASSEGLAGVAEQF

V: TRBV6-6
CDR3: ASSYWGAYTGELF

V: TRBV4-1
CDR3: ASSQENQAPEAF

V: TRBV11-2
CDR3: ASSYPQPGYNEQF

V: TRBV4-1
CDR3: ASSPQSRPRASYEQY

V: TRBV18
CDR3: ASSLGTDTQY

V: TRBV30
CDR3: AWSARMTSNSPLH

V: TRBV28
CDR3: ASTPRGEGGNEQF

V: TRBV6-5
CDR3: ASSPAELRNTEAF

V: TRBV5-1
CDR3: ASSSQSGLVYNEQF

V: TRBV5-5
CDR3: ASSLGIGAYEQY

V: TRBV6-1
CDR3: ASSEDNNQPQH

V: TRBV7-9
CDR3: ASSLVWAQLGTNYGYT